Listed below are T cell receptor beta chains from one sample, sequenced in a study of regulatory T cells in long-lasting Graves disease. In TCRdb, the multiplex PCR reads were re-called with MiXCR into one record per CDR3 protein. The sample yields 400,000 to 450,000 distinct CDR3 sequences, about a sixth seen once. In addition, the sample was reused for a study of T cells in Graves' hyperthyroidism and ophthalmopathy.

Sequences were derived from peripheral blood mononuclear cells (PBMCs), sampled at new diagnosis, from a patient treated with antithyroid drugs. All receptors derive from a young woman with Graves disease. Both conserved end residues are part of each CDR3. A D gene is named only where the DNA matches it firmly. A clone size is listed for some rows: how often the clone was seen (once, few, many), or a class if it is expanded.

clone size: NA
D gene: TRBD2
J gene: TRBJ2-3
V gene: TRBV5-6
CDR3 protein: CASSSDAGVKLDTQYF
CDR3 DNA: TGTGCCAGCAGCTCGGATGCGGGAGTAAAATTGGATACGCAGTATTTT

clone size: NA
D gene: TRBD1
J gene: TRBJ2-5
V gene: TRBV5-4
CDR3 protein: CASSRWTGEETQYF
CDR3 DNA: TGTGCCAGCAGCCGGTGGACAGGTGAAGAGACCCAGTACTTC

clone size: NA
D gene: NA
J gene: TRBJ1-2
V gene: TRBV7-9
CDR3 protein: CASSFSDVSGYTF
CDR3 DNA: TGTGCCAGCAGCTTTTCTGATGTCTCTGGCTACACCTTC

clone size: NA
D gene: NA
J gene: TRBJ2-1
V gene: TRBV4-3
CDR3 protein: CASSSRGSGEQFF
CDR3 DNA: TGCGCCAGCAGCTCCAGGGGATCCGGGGAGCAGTTCTTC

clone size: NA
D gene: NA
J gene: TRBJ2-1
V gene: TRBV7-8
CDR3 protein: CASSLGLAEPGYNEQFF
CDR3 DNA: TGTGCCAGCAGCTTGGGGCTAGCAGAGCCGGGGTACAATGAGCAGTTCTTC

clone size: many
D gene: NA
J gene: TRBJ1-5
V gene: TRBV5-5
CDR3 protein: CASSLAEGGGQPQHF
CDR3 DNA: TGTGCCAGCAGCTTGGCGGAAGGTGGTGGGCAGCCCCAGCATTTT

clone size: many
D gene: NA
J gene: TRBJ2-1
V gene: TRBV11-2
CDR3 protein: CASSLARSGSYNEQFF
CDR3 DNA: TGTGCCAGCAGCTTAGCGAGAAGCGGGTCCTACAATGAGCAGTTCTTC

clone size: many
D gene: TRBD2
J gene: TRBJ2-3
V gene: TRBV6-2/TRBV6-3
CDR3 protein: CASSTSLAGFTDTQYF
CDR3 DNA: TGTGCCAGCAGTACCTCACTAGCGGGATTCACAGATACGCAGTATTTT

clone size: many
D gene: TRBD1
J gene: TRBJ2-3
V gene: TRBV28
CDR3 protein: CASSPGTGGKANTDTQYF
CDR3 DNA: TGTGCCAGCAGCCCCGGGACAGGGGGAAAAGCTAACACAGATACGCAGTATTTT

clone size: NA
D gene: NA
J gene: TRBJ1-5
V gene: TRBV6-2/TRBV6-3
CDR3 protein: CASRVSTRGDQPQHF
CDR3 DNA: TGTGCCAGCAGGGTCTCGACCCGAGGTGATCAGCCCCAGCATTTT

clone size: NA
D gene: TRBD2
J gene: TRBJ2-7
V gene: TRBV20-1
CDR3 protein: CSARLLAGGPSYEQYF
CDR3 DNA: TGCAGTGCTAGGCTGCTAGCGGGAGGGCCATCCTACGAGCAGTACTTC

clone size: NA
D gene: TRBD1
J gene: TRBJ2-7
V gene: TRBV6-2/TRBV6-3
CDR3 protein: CASTTFRDRYYEQYF
CDR3 DNA: TGTGCCAGCACGACTTTCCGGGACAGATACTACGAGCAGTACTTC

clone size: many
D gene: NA
J gene: TRBJ2-1
V gene: TRBV13
CDR3 protein: CASSHVPKTHLGQFF
CDR3 DNA: TGTGCCAGCAGCCATGTACCCAAGACCCACCTAGGGCAGTTCTTC

clone size: few
D gene: TRBD1
J gene: TRBJ2-5
V gene: TRBV7-9
CDR3 protein: CASSLAPTGGREETQYF
CDR3 DNA: TGTGCCAGCAGCTTAGCTCCTACAGGGGGCAGAGAAGAGACCCAGTACTTC

clone size: NA
D gene: NA
J gene: TRBJ1-5
V gene: TRBV5-6
CDR3 protein: CASSQAWEQPQHF
CDR3 DNA: TGCGCCAGCAGCCAAGCCTGGGAACAGCCCCAGCATTTT

clone size: many
D gene: TRBD1
J gene: TRBJ1-5
V gene: TRBV15
CDR3 protein: CATRAGGPGPNQPQHF
CDR3 DNA: TGTGCCACCAGGGCAGGGGGCCCGGGCCCCAATCAGCCCCAGCATTTT

clone size: many
D gene: TRBD2
J gene: TRBJ2-7
V gene: TRBV28
CDR3 protein: CASSFGGSSSYEQYF
CDR3 DNA: TGTGCCAGCAGTTTCGGGGGGTCGAGCTCCTACGAGCAGTACTTC

clone size: NA
D gene: NA
J gene: TRBJ2-1
V gene: TRBV14
CDR3 protein: CASSQVLNREQFF
CDR3 DNA: TGTGCCAGCAGCCAAGTCCTTAATCGGGAGCAGTTCTTC

clone size: NA
D gene: NA
J gene: TRBJ2-7
V gene: TRBV20-1
CDR3 protein: CSAEEEPNYEQYF
CDR3 DNA: TGCAGTGCGGAAGAAGAACCTAACTACGAGCAGTACTTC

clone size: many
D gene: NA
J gene: TRBJ1-1
V gene: TRBV6-2/TRBV6-3
CDR3 protein: CASSYLRDGEAFF
CDR3 DNA: TGTGCCAGCAGTTACCTAAGGGACGGCGAAGCTTTCTTT

clone size: many
D gene: TRBD2
J gene: TRBJ2-1
V gene: TRBV11-3
CDR3 protein: CASSLVWTSGVYNEQFF
CDR3 DNA: TGTGCCAGCAGCTTAGTGTGGACTAGCGGTGTCTACAATGAGCAGTTCTTC

clone size: many
D gene: NA
J gene: TRBJ2-7
V gene: TRBV27
CDR3 protein: CASRLQGPSYEQYF
CDR3 DNA: TGTGCCAGCAGGCTCCAGGGGCCCTCCTACGAGCAGTACTTC

clone size: many
D gene: TRBD2
J gene: TRBJ2-1
V gene: TRBV20-1
CDR3 protein: CSANGGEGFYNEQFF
CDR3 DNA: TGCAGTGCCAACGGCGGGGAGGGTTTCTACAATGAGCAGTTCTTC

clone size: few
D gene: NA
J gene: TRBJ1-2
V gene: TRBV2
CDR3 protein: CASRQAYGYTF
CDR3 DNA: TGTGCCAGCAGACAGGCTTATGGCTACACCTTC

clone size: many
D gene: TRBD1
J gene: TRBJ2-3
V gene: TRBV19
CDR3 protein: CASSTDWDSLTDTQYF
CDR3 DNA: TGTGCCAGTAGTACCGATTGGGACAGCCTCACAGATACGCAGTATTTT

clone size: many
D gene: TRBD2
J gene: TRBJ2-3
V gene: TRBV27
CDR3 protein: CASSSALAGTDTQYF
CDR3 DNA: TGTGCCAGCAGTTCCGCACTAGCGGGCACAGATACGCAGTATTTT

clone size: few
D gene: NA
J gene: TRBJ2-4
V gene: TRBV3-1
CDR3 protein: CASSQDWGANDKNIQYF
CDR3 DNA: TGTGCCAGCAGCCAAGACTGGGGGGCTAACGACAAAAACATTCAGTACTTC

clone size: few
D gene: NA
J gene: TRBJ2-5
V gene: TRBV24-1
CDR3 protein: CATSDAGVQETQYF
CDR3 DNA: TGTGCCACCAGTGATGCAGGGGTTCAAGAGACCCAGTACTTC

clone size: few
D gene: NA
J gene: TRBJ2-2
V gene: TRBV30
CDR3 protein: CAWMDYLTGELFF
CDR3 DNA: TGTGCCTGGATGGACTACCTTACCGGGGAGCTGTTTTTT

clone size: many
D gene: NA
J gene: TRBJ2-5
V gene: TRBV5-1
CDR3 protein: CASSSTYQETQYF
CDR3 DNA: TGTGCCAGCAGTTCAACGTACCAAGAGACCCAGTACTTC

clone size: few
D gene: NA
J gene: TRBJ2-7
V gene: TRBV27
CDR3 protein: CASSTTGFREQYF
CDR3 DNA: TGTGCCAGCAGTACTACAGGGTTTAGGGAGCAGTACTTC

clone size: many
D gene: NA
J gene: TRBJ1-2
V gene: TRBV16
CDR3 protein: CASSQLAGGTANYGYTF
CDR3 DNA: TGTGCCAGCAGCCAATTGGCAGGCGGGACCGCTAACTATGGCTACACCTTC

clone size: few
D gene: NA
J gene: TRBJ2-5
V gene: TRBV6-1
CDR3 protein: CASSHNPGRSETQYF
CDR3 DNA: TGTGCCAGCAGTCATAACCCCGGGAGAAGTGAGACCCAGTACTTC

clone size: many
D gene: NA
J gene: TRBJ1-1
V gene: TRBV28
CDR3 protein: CASTYPPGIEAFF
CDR3 DNA: TGTGCCAGCACCTATCCCCCCGGAATTGAAGCTTTCTTT

clone size: many
D gene: NA
J gene: TRBJ1-1
V gene: TRBV28
CDR3 protein: CASSKTPTEAFF
CDR3 DNA: TGTGCCAGCAGCAAGACCCCCACTGAAGCTTTCTTT

clone size: few
D gene: TRBD1
J gene: TRBJ1-2
V gene: TRBV30
CDR3 protein: CAWRATTGAPDRRYGYTF
CDR3 DNA: TGTGCCTGGAGAGCCACAACAGGGGCCCCGGACAGGCGATATGGCTACACCTTC

clone size: few
D gene: TRBD2
J gene: TRBJ2-3
V gene: TRBV4-1
CDR3 protein: CASSQGTSGRKVRQYF
CDR3 DNA: TGCGCCAGCAGCCAAGGGACTAGCGGGAGGAAGGTACGGCAGTATTTT

clone size: many
D gene: TRBD1
J gene: TRBJ2-7
V gene: TRBV4-1
CDR3 protein: CASSQTGGDEQYF
CDR3 DNA: TGCGCCAGCAGCCAGACAGGGGGCGACGAGCAGTACTTC

clone size: many
D gene: NA
J gene: TRBJ2-7
V gene: TRBV11-2
CDR3 protein: CASSLVGGIPYEQYF
CDR3 DNA: TGTGCCAGCAGCTTAGTCGGGGGCATTCCTTACGAGCAGTACTTC

clone size: NA
D gene: NA
J gene: TRBJ2-1
V gene: TRBV20-1
CDR3 protein: CSARDPLHGLGEQFF
CDR3 DNA: TGCAGTGCTAGAGATCCACTTCACGGGTTAGGTGAGCAGTTCTTC

clone size: many
D gene: NA
J gene: TRBJ2-5
V gene: TRBV6-5
CDR3 protein: CASSYSIRRPQETQYF
CDR3 DNA: TGTGCCAGCAGTTACTCGATCCGGCGGCCGCAAGAGACCCAGTACTTC

clone size: many
D gene: TRBD2
J gene: TRBJ2-2
V gene: TRBV5-1
CDR3 protein: CASTQLAGGSTGELFF
CDR3 DNA: TGCGCCAGCACTCAACTAGCGGGAGGCAGCACGGGGGAGCTGTTTTTT